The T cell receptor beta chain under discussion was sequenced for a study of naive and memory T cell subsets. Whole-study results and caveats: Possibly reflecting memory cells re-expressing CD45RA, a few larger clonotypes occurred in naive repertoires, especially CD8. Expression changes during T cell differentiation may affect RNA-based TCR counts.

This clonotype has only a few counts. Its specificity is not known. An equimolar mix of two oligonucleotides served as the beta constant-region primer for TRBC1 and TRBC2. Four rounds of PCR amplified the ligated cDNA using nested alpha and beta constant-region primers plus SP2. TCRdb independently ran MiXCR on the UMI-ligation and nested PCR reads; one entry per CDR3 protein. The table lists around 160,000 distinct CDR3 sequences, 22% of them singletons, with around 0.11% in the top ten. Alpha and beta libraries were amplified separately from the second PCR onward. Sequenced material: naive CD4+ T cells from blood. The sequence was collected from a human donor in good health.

The CDR3 loop reads CASSGGSGPYNEQFF. CDR3 DNA: TGTGCCAGCTCCGGGGGTAGCGGACCCTACAATGAGCAGTTCTTC. This chain connects TRBV7-9 to TRBJ2-1; D is perhaps TRBD2 (6 bases). CDR1 is SEHNR and CDR2 is FQNEAQ in the germline V gene (reference sequence). The CDR3 covers 15 residues. V lost 8 bases to trimming and J lost 2 bases, with 16 bases between them.